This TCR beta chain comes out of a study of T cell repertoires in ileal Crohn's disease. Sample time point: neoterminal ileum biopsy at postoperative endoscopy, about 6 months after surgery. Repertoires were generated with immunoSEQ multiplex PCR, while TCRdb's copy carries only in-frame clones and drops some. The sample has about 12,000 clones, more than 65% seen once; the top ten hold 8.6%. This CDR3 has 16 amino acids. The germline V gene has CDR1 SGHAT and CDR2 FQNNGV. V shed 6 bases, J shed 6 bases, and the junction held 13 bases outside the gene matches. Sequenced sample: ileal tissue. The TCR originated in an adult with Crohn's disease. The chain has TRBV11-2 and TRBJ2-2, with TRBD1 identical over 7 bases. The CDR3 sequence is CASRPRGRGVSGELFF. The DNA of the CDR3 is TGTGCCAGCAGGCCGAGGGGGCGCGGCGTGTCCGGGGAGCTGTTTTTT.